The rows below give T cell receptor beta chains drawn from one sample of a study of blood T cell repertoires in COVID-19. Data came from immunoSEQ multiplex PCR; TCRdb stores just in-frame clones and leaves some out. The profile covers 100,000 to 150,000 clones, with 86% appearing a single time and roughly 5.4% taken by the ten largest. Specimen: peripheral blood. These receptors all come from a human donor in a cohort sampled during active COVID-19. The CDR3 runs from the conserved cysteine through the conserved F or W.

V gene,CDR3 protein
TRBV4-3,CASSLVGTGVGSYTF
TRBV28,CASSLSGDKQFF
TRBV5-1,CASSQGLRLGEQYF
TRBV5-5,CASSLALRDNYGYTF
TRBV18,CASSPPTGWDEKLFF
TRBV5-4,CASSLYASGSITGELFF
TRBV2,CASGGQVSYEQYF
TRBV27,CASSLRVGTDYDSYEQYF
TRBV6-2/TRBV6-3,CASSYSGQKIDNEQFF
TRBV7-3,CASSRLGGMGYTF
TRBV7-2,CASSRTNNEQFF
TRBV5-1,CASSLAGPGGSGELFF
TRBV11-2,CASSLVFGGEQYF
TRBV28,CASSFPTGGGNSPLHF
TRBV10-2,CASGRLAGDNEQFF
TRBV5-4,CASSHPAVETQYF
TRBV18,CASSLAGNTGELFF
TRBV5-1,CASSGGPPSNEQFF
TRBV4-3,CASSQDPGTEETQYF
TRBV18,CASSPGLAGYNEQFF
TRBV4-1,CASSLTSGSASYEQYF
TRBV5-1,CASRPRGFSNEQFF
TRBV18,CASSRSRGKETQYF
TRBV19,CASSPPGQGDYEQYF
TRBV2,CASSRQGDGYGYTF
TRBV28,CATLNGGTAVKGYTF
TRBV19,CASSIELGTGGVKETQYF
TRBV7-9,CASSVWTSSGGSDEQFF
TRBV28,CASSSSRDFYEQYF
TRBV7-2,CASSLGLAGVEQYF
TRBV4-1,CASSQDPGGRGGEKLFF
TRBV5-1,CASSTDGDTQYF
TRBV24-1,CATSDPTGDYEQYF
TRBV5-8,CASSLEGTGLYNEQFF
TRBV12-5,CASGLTNIRLGQGSDQPQHF
TRBV5-5,CASSWGGNQPQHF
TRBV7-8,CASSSDYSEIGYEQYF
TRBV5-1,CASSLNRHNSGANVLTF
TRBV11-3,CASSSGSSSYNEQFF
TRBV3-1/TRBV3-2,CASSEQGRGQPQHF
TRBV4-1,CASSQLRLAGVGDTQYF
TRBV28,CASRGTGTTEAFF
TRBV5-1,CASSLVAGRSGANVLTF
TRBV7-9,CASSLARGTSRTFSYEQYF
TRBV24-1,CATSERIGDRGVYNEQFF
TRBV3-1/TRBV3-2,CASSLRGTAGYYNEQFF
TRBV11-3,CASSLTGNTEAFF
TRBV27,CASIKVVGSSGSYEQFF
TRBV10-2,CASSDWQSNTEAFF
TRBV19,CASSKATGGLVADTQYF
TRBV7-9,CASSQTGGGTGELFF
TRBV19,CASSILLGVQETQYF
TRBV10-2,CASSVLAGGSYEQYF
TRBV24-1,CATSDSGRGPIGDEQFF
TRBV5-1,CASSPGQAVYGYTF
TRBV7-9,CASSLKGGNTIYF
TRBV7-8,CASSLVGATGELFF
TRBV7-9,CASTSYRDRVLGGYTF